The next 4 T cell receptor beta chains were all read from a single sample in a study of blood T cells in healthy people across ages. Primers used in a second PCR of roughly 7 to 12 cycles were a sample-barcoded 5' primer and a J-beta primer mix. Using its own MiXCR run on the 5' RACE reads, TCRdb lists one record per CDR3 protein. The repertoire holds 650,000 to 950,000 distinct CDR3 sequences, with approximately 44% as singletons. Specimen: blood. The receptors come from a man aged 55 to 70 in good health.

This clonotype has only a few counts. The chain combines TRBV3-1 with TRBJ1-1; D perhaps matches TRBD1 (5 bases). CDR1 and CDR2 from the germline V gene are LGHDT and YNNKEL (reference sequence). This CDR3 comprises 13 residues. The V gene lost 3 bases and the J gene lost 4 bases, with 9 bases spanning the gap. CDR3 protein: CASSHRVGTEAFF. The CDR3 nucleotides are TGTGCCAGCAGCCACAGGGTCGGCACTGAAGCTTTCTTT.

The genes are TRBV6-1 and TRBJ1-6; D may be TRBD1 (5 bases). Germline V lookup: CDR1 MNHNS, CDR2 SASEGT. Deletions cut 2 bases from V and 4 bases from J, with 12 bases between. This CDR3 has 16 residues. In DNA, the CDR3 is TGTGCCAGCAGTGAATTTGGGGGACCGTATAATTCACCCCTCCACTTT. Its protein is CASSEFGGPYNSPLHF.

CDR3 in DNA: TGTGCCAGCAGACTCCCAGGCGGAAACACTGAAGCTTTCTTT. Its translation is CASRLPGGNTEAFF. The rearrangement uses TRBV6-2 or TRBV6-3 and TRBJ1-1; D unresolved. The V gene's germline CDR1 is MNHEY and CDR2 SVGEGT. V lost 6 bases, J lost 2 bases, and 13 bases lay in between. CDR3 length: 14 amino acids.

The chain links TRBV2 to TRBJ1-2; maybe TRBD1 (5 bases). The germline V gene has CDR1 SNHLY and CDR2 FYNNEI. V dropped 7 bases and J dropped 3 bases, with 18 bases sitting between them. The CDR3 runs to 15 residues. This CDR3 reads CASNRGVPTDYGYTF. Here the CDR3 DNA reads TGTGCCAGCAATCGGGGGGTCCCAACTGACTATGGCTACACCTTC.